A single TCR beta chain is shown here with its context. Its specificity is unknown. Specified treatment: around 19 received Ad26.COV2.S at low or high dose, single or two shots; several received placebo; per-sample allocation not given. Day 63 after the first injection of vaccine or placebo was the sampling time. Germline V gene lookup returns CDR1 SGHTA and CDR2 FQGTGA. This CDR3 contains 14 residues. V lost 3 bases, J lost 4 bases, and 6 bases stayed unmatched. These data are taken from a study of Ad26.COV2.S vaccination and SARS-CoV-2 variants. The method was immunoSEQ multiplex PCR; TCRdb's version includes in-frame clones alone and lacks a portion of them. Of around 340,000 clones listed, about 87% are singletons. Whole-study results and caveats: The placebo group had lower spike-specific TCR breadth than the vaccine recipients did. Vaccine and placebo recipients had similar non-spike TCR breadth. Breadth and depth estimates from TCRs may understate total T cell responses.

Sequencing was performed on peripheral blood, taken in a trial of Ad26.COV2.S vaccine versus placebo. This chain links TRBV7-3 with TRBJ2-7, with 7 bases aligning to TRBD1. The receptor was isolated from a person between 18 and 60 years old who received the Ad26.COV2.S COVID-19 vaccine or a placebo. CDR3 in amino acids: CASSFEQGYYEQYF. DNA of the CDR3: TGTGCCAGCAGCTTCGAACAGGGGTATTACGAGCAGTACTTC.